Reported below is one T cell receptor beta chain. The source of the sample is a study of cytomegalovirus exposure and HLA in healthy donors. Study-wide context: An earlier analysis found some 120 million unique TCR beta sequences from roughly 170 million T cells.

This CDR3 has 15 residues. CDR1 and CDR2 from the germline V gene are SGHRS and YFSETQ. Trimming took 0 bases from V and 6 from J, leaving 12 bases between them. The primer mix had 60 Vbeta and 13 Jbeta primers. As handled by the study authors: A follow-up analysis tallied 65 million to 80 million unique TCR beta chains, roughly 11 million shared. Profiled with immunoSEQ multiplex PCR; TCRdb holds only in-frame clones, not every one. V, J and clone size were drawn from that table, and D and trimming were deduced from the DNA. This table holds about 120,000 clones, around 85% found once. This chain connects TRBV5-1 to TRBJ2-2; D may be TRBD2 (5 bases). The sample was PBMCs. This receptor was identified in a man aged 25-40 years in good health and CMV-seronegative. Written as DNA, the CDR3 is TGCGCCAGCAGCTTGGGAGTTGCGGGTTCCGGGGAGCTGTTTTTT. This sequence encodes CASSLGVAGSGELFF.